The 17 T cell receptor beta chains given below trace back to one sample, sequenced in a study of blood T cell repertoires in COVID-19. Using immunoSEQ multiplex PCR, the repertoire was profiled, and TCRdb retains in-frame clones only, with some absent. The table includes more than 150,000 clones, roughly 80% detected once. Sequencing used peripheral blood. The receptors originated from a man between 60 and 75 years old with acute or convalescent COVID-19.

The rearrangement uses TRBV9 and TRBJ2-3; D is undetermined. Germline V gene data show CDR1 as SGDLS and CDR2 as YYNGEE. The CDR3 length is 14 residues. V gave up 3 bases and J gave up 0 bases, with 8 bases separating them. CDR3 sequence: CASSAGPSTDTQYF. DNA of the CDR3: TGTGCCAGCAGCGCGGGTCCGAGCACAGATACGCAGTATTTT.

The V gene is TRBV5-1, the J gene TRBJ1-1; no clear D gene. The CDR3 consists of 15 residues. With 4 bases removed from V and 4 bases from J, the gap between germline ends came to 17 bases. The germline CDR1 and CDR2 sequences are SGHRS and YFSETQ. The CDR3 loop reads CASSPLDVRVTEAFF. CDR3 nucleotides: TGCGCCAGCAGCCCCCTAGATGTGAGAGTCACTGAAGCTTTCTTT.

The chain links TRBV7-2 to TRBJ1-5; D ambiguous. CDR3 length equals 15 residues. V lost 1 base to trimming and J lost 0 bases, with 7 bases between them. The V gene's germline CDR1 is SGHTA and CDR2 FQGNSA. CDR3: CASSLVGSSNQPQHF. As DNA, the CDR3 is TGTGCCAGCAGCTTAGTCGGGAGTAGCAATCAGCCCCAGCATTTT.

This clone was recorded only once. The chain recombines TRBV12-3 or TRBV12-4 with TRBJ1-2, with D perhaps TRBD1 (5 bases). Trimming shortened V by 6 bases and J by 4 bases, and 12 bases separated the two germline ends. The CDR3 spans 13 residues. The CDR3 DNA sequence: TGTGCCAGCAGGCAACAGGAAGGCTATGGCTACACCTTC. It specifies CASRQQEGYGYTF.

The chain couples TRBV20-1 to TRBJ1-4; 9 bases are shared with TRBD1. This CDR3 comprises 11 residues. V gave up 2 bases and J gave up 15 bases; unmatched junction bases: 4. The germline CDR1 and CDR2 sequences are DFQATT and SNEGSKA (reference sequence). For the CDR3, the DNA is TGCAGTGCTAGAAGGTGGGACAGGGTGTTTTTT. Translation: CSARRWDRVFF.

The rearrangement uses TRBV9 and TRBJ1-3; no reliable D call. The ends were cut back, 3 bases at V and 4 bases at J, with 17 bases in the middle. The CDR3 has 16 residues. The germline V gene has CDR1 SGDLS and CDR2 YYNGEE. Here the CDR3 DNA reads TGTGCCAGCAGCGCCGCGAGTGGACTTTACGGAAACACCATATATTTT. Encoded protein: CASSAASGLYGNTIYF.

This clone was seen more than once but under ten times. The J gene is TRBJ1-1, the V gene TRBV18, with a possible D match to TRBD1 (5 bases). The CDR3 contains 13 residues. Germline lookup yields CDR1 KGHSH and CDR2 LQKENI. Deletions cut 2 bases from V and 7 bases from J, with 11 bases between. The CDR3 sequence: CASSPAGRREAFF. The CDR3 nucleotides are TGTGCCAGCTCACCAGCGGGACGCCGTGAAGCTTTCTTT. Filled out from reference TRBV18 and TRBJ1-1, the complete variable domain reads NAGVMQNPRHLVRRRGQEARLRCSPMKGHSHVYWYRQLPEEGLKFMVYLQKENIIDESGMPKERFSAEFPKEGPSILRIQQVVRGDSAAYFCASSPAGRREAFFGQGTRLTVV.

This clone occurred a few times. This chain uses TRBV6-5 with TRBJ1-6, with TRBD1 matching 7 bases. The CDR3 contains 15 residues. With 0 bases clipped from V and 7 bases from J, the junction kept 3 bases outside the gene matches. Looked up from germline, CDR1 is MNHEY and CDR2 is SVGAGI. CDR3 in amino acids: CASSYSSGGNSPLHF. CDR3 DNA sequence: TGTGCCAGCAGTTACTCTTCAGGGGGGAATTCACCCCTCCACTTT.

The CDR3: CASSLVPGFSSYEQYF. CDR3 bases: TGTGCCAGCAGCTTGGTTCCGGGGTTTAGCTCCTACGAGCAGTACTTC. The chain employs TRBV5-4 and TRBJ2-7, with D possibly TRBD2 on 5 matching bases. V was cut by 0 bases and J by 0 bases, with 13 bases left in between. This CDR3 region has 16 residues. Germline V gene lookup returns CDR1 SGHNT and CDR2 YYREEE (reference sequence).

The CDR3 reads CASSLAQGTGYEQYF. CDR3 DNA sequence: TGTGCCAGCAGCTTAGCCCAGGGTACAGGCTACGAGCAGTACTTC. The chain links TRBV11-2 to TRBJ2-7; TRBD1 is a possible D gene (5 bases). The CDR3 is 15 amino acids. V dropped 1 base and J dropped 3 bases, with 13 bases sitting between them. Per germline, CDR1 SGHAT and CDR2 FQNNGV.

V is TRBV7-9 and J is TRBJ2-7, with TRBD2 matching 8 bases. The CDR3 is 17 amino acids. Unmatched junction bases numbered 12, after V lost 5 bases and J lost 0 bases. Germline V gene lookup returns CDR1 SEHNR and CDR2 FQNEAQ (reference sequence). Here the CDR3 reads CASSRGLAGISSYEQYF. CDR3 DNA: TGTGCCAGCAGCCGTGGACTAGCAGGAATCAGCTCCTACGAGCAGTACTTC.

The CDR3 loop reads CASSWGQRDSPLHF. CDR3 nucleotide sequence: TGTGCCAGCAGCTGGGGACAGAGGGATTCACCCCTCCACTTT. This sequence joins TRBV5-6 and TRBJ1-6, with TRBD1 matching 7 bases. The CDR3 covers 14 residues. V lost 3 bases, J lost 8 bases, and 5 bases stayed unmatched. The germline gives CDR1 SGHDT, CDR2 YYEEEE.

The chain's CDR3 is CSAHAGGETQYF. The DNA for the CDR3 is TGCAGCGCCCACGCCGGGGGAGAGACCCAGTACTTC. This rearrangement joins TRBV29-1 to TRBJ2-5; a possible D gene is TRBD2 (6 bases). Germline assignment: CDR1 SQVTM and CDR2 ANQGSEA. The V and J ends lost 7 bases and 4 bases respectively, with 13 bases between them. The CDR3 has 12 amino acids.

V gene TRBV7-9 combines with J gene TRBJ1-4; 7 bases align to TRBD1. The CDR3 totals 14 residues. Germline loops: CDR1 SEHNR, CDR2 FQNEAQ (reference sequence). The ends lost 6 bases at V and 7 bases at J; junction bases unmatched: 8. In nucleotides, the CDR3 is TGTGCCAGCAGGGGCCAGGGGGATACTGAAAAACTGTTTTTT. It specifies CASRGQGDTEKLFF.

The chain uses TRBV3-1 (or the pseudogene TRBV3-2) and TRBJ2-3, with 13 bases lining up with TRBD2. With V trimmed by 4 bases and J by 2 bases, 6 bases remained unmatched. Germline V lookup: CDR1 LGHDT, CDR2 YNNKEL (reference sequence). This CDR3 has 17 residues. The DNA of the CDR3 is TGTGCCAGCAGCCCGGGACTAGCGGGGCCAATCACAGATACGCAGTATTTT. Its translation is CASSPGLAGPITDTQYF.

V gene TRBV6-6 combines with J gene TRBJ1-1; D remains unclear. Germline V gene lookup returns CDR1 MNHNY and CDR2 SVGAGI (reference sequence). V was pared by 4 bases and J by 4 bases, with 13 bases between. The CDR3 has 14 amino acids. The CDR3 bases are TGTGCCAGCAGTTCCCCTGAGAGGGTCACTGAAGCTTTCTTT. Protein: CASSSPERVTEAFF.

V gene TRBV12-3 or TRBV12-4 combines with J gene TRBJ2-2; the D is unclear. V dropped 3 bases and J dropped 1 base, with 3 bases sitting between them. CDR3 size: 13 residues. The CDR3 here is CASSFRNTGELFF. In DNA form, the CDR3 reads TGTGCCAGCAGTTTTAGGAACACCGGGGAGCTGTTTTTT.